These 29 T cell receptor beta chains share one sample of origin, sequenced in a study of blood T cells in healthy people across ages. Together with a sample-barcoded 5' primer, a J-beta primer mix was included in a second PCR lasting about 6 to 12 cycles. TCRdb fed the 5' RACE reads into MiXCR, producing one record per CDR3 protein. The top ten clones hold under 30% of a sample with around 1,800,000 distinct CDR3 sequences, 35% to 50% of them seen once. Material for sequencing was blood. The receptors come from a human donor in good health.

In this sample, this clonotype turned up once. One end of the junction fails to match germline, which may point to a read error. This chain uses TRBV6-5 with TRBJ2-3, with TRBD1 as a possible D gene (6 bases). Germline-derived CDR1 and CDR2 are MNHEY and SVGAGI. The CDR3 has 14 amino acids. The CDR3 coding sequence is TGTGCCAACAGTTACTTGGGGGCCGGGGATACGCAGTATTTT. Translation gives CANSYLGAGDTQYF.

As regards this clonotype: Germline is not matched at one junction end, which may reflect a read error. The rearrangement links TRBV13 to TRBJ1-2; 7 bases align to TRBD1. The CDR3 loop spans 18 amino acids. Germline V gives CDR1 PRHDT, CDR2 FYEKMQ (reference sequence). CDR3 coding DNA: TGTGCCAGCAGCTTAATTTTTCCTTGGGGCAGGGGGGGCTATGGCTGCACCTTC. Protein: CASSLIFPWGRGGYGCTF.

The chain employs TRBV20-1 and TRBJ2-7; a weak D match, TRBD1 (5 bases). Per the germline V gene, CDR1 is DFQATT and CDR2 is SNEGSKA (reference sequence). Trimming removed 5 bases from V and 3 bases from J, with 20 bases in between. CDR3 length: 15 amino acids. The CDR3 DNA follows: TGCAGTGCTCAGGTGGGGCAGACAAAAGTCTACGAGCAGTACTTC. Residues: CSAQVGQTKVYEQYF.

The V gene is TRBV3-1, the J gene TRBJ1-2; possibly TRBD1 for D (6 bases). The V end lost 0 bases, the J end lost 7 bases, and 12 bases lay between the germline ends. Germline CDR1 and CDR2: LGHDT and YNNKEL (reference sequence). This CDR3 contains 14 residues. CDR3 sequence: CASSQDLRGGGYTF. CDR3 coding DNA: TGTGCCAGCAGCCAAGATCTCAGGGGCGGTGGCTACACCTTC.

V usage is TRBV4-3 and J usage is TRBJ2-1; the match to TRBD2 covers 8 bases. The trim removed 4 bases at V and 4 bases at J, leaving 9 bases unmatched. CDR1 and CDR2 (germline): LGHNA, YSLEER. The CDR3 extends over 16 amino acids. The CDR3 loop reads CASSPESGGTYNEQFF. As DNA, the CDR3 is TGCGCCAGCAGCCCGGAGAGCGGGGGTACTTACAATGAGCAGTTCTTC.

The chain uses TRBV4-3 and TRBJ2-4; possibly TRBD1 for D (6 bases). Germline V lookup: CDR1 LGHNA, CDR2 YSLEER. The CDR3 is 17 amino acids. V lost 1 base and J lost 13, with 26 bases in between. CDR3: CASSQVRQGYVAYGQYF. The CDR3, as DNA: TGCGCCAGCAGCCAAGTAAGGCAGGGGTACGTGGCCTACGGGCAGTACTTC.

This clonotype was detected only a few times. This rearrangement joins TRBV9 to TRBJ1-2; D remains unclear. Germline loops: CDR1 SGDLS, CDR2 YYNGEE. CDR3 size: 12 residues. V lost 3 bases, J lost 4 bases, and 7 bases lay in between. CDR3 DNA: TGTGCCAGCAGCGGGCGGCCCTATGGCTACACCTTC. Translation gives CASSGRPYGYTF.

The chain employs TRBV2 and TRBJ2-1; 9 nucleotides agree with TRBD2. This CDR3 has 16 residues. V was clipped by 7 bases and J by 3 bases; unmatched bases: 10. Germline V gene sequence: CDR1 SNHLY, CDR2 FYNNEI. The CDR3 region is CASTERGASFYNEQFF. The CDR3 bases are TGTGCCAGCACAGAGCGGGGGGCGAGCTTCTACAATGAGCAGTTCTTC.

The chain recombines TRBV29-1 with TRBJ2-4, with TRBD1 matching 8 bases. The V and J ends lost 5 bases and 13 bases, in that order; junction bases with no gene match: 13. Germline V gene data show CDR1 as SQVTM and CDR2 as ANQGSEA. CDR3 length: 13 amino acids. The DNA of the CDR3 is TGCAGCGTTCACGGACAGGGCTATAATGAGCAGTACTTC. As protein: CSVHGQGYNEQYF.

The chain couples TRBV7-3 to TRBJ1-1; the D is unclear. The CDR3 has 14 amino acids. Germline lookup yields CDR1 SGHTA and CDR2 FQGTGA. Trimming took off 0 bases at V and 1 base at J, with 6 bases between the two ends. The CDR3 spells CASSLTHTNTEAFF. The CDR3 nucleotides read TGTGCCAGCAGCTTAACCCACACGAACACTGAAGCTTTCTTT.

The rearrangement links TRBV6-5 to TRBJ1-6; D is undetermined. CDR1 is MNHEY, CDR2 SVGAGI, per germline. Trimming cost V 2 bases and J 9 bases, with 8 bases left between them. The CDR3 covers 13 residues. The CDR3 reads CASSYREGSPLHF. CDR3 DNA sequence: TGTGCCAGCAGTTACAGGGAGGGTTCACCCCTCCACTTT.

This clonotype appeared once. Without the conserved terminal phenylalanine or tryptophan, this CDR3 likely stems from a read error. This rearrangement joins TRBV29-1 to TRBJ2-7, with D uncertain. The germline gives CDR1 SQVTM, CDR2 ANQGSEA. The CDR3 has 11 residues. The V and J ends lost 4 bases and 5 bases respectively, with 9 bases between them. CDR3 in DNA: TGCAGCGTTGTAGGGTTTGACGAGCAGTACCTC. Protein: CSVVGFDEQYL.

This clonotype was picked up a small number of times. V and J are TRBV7-2 and TRBJ2-4; tentative D call: TRBD1 (6 bases). Looked up from germline, CDR1 is SGHTA and CDR2 is FQGNSA. The CDR3 contains 16 residues. Trimming took off 3 bases at V and 15 bases at J, with 27 bases between the two ends. In nucleotides, the CDR3 is TGTGCCAGCAGCTTTGAAAACAGGGATGCGGCCTACGTTTGGTACTTC. Translating gives CASSFENRDAAYVWYF.

This clonotype was counted between two and nine times. One junction end disagrees with the germline gene, perhaps due to a read error. The chain carries TRBV6-1 and TRBJ1-2, with unresolved D. From germline, CDR1 is MNHNS and CDR2 SASEGT. CDR3 length: 14 residues. As DNA, the CDR3 is TGTGTCAGCAGTGAACTAGGAGGGAACTATGGCTACACCTTC. Its translation is CVSSELGGNYGYTF.

The chain combines TRBV12-3 or TRBV12-4 with TRBJ1-1; 10 bases map to TRBD1. Losses at the gene ends were 5 bases for V and 4 bases for J; bases not matched to a gene: 10. The CDR3 has 16 residues. The CDR3 DNA follows: TGTGCCAGCAGTCAGAACCGGGACAGGGGCCCCACTGAAGCTTTCTTT. Protein: CASSQNRDRGPTEAFF.

The CDR3 loop is CASSPSGVTKNIQYF. The CDR3 region has the DNA TGTGCCAGCAGTCCATCGGGGGTAACCAAAAACATTCAGTACTTC. This rearrangement joins TRBV27 to TRBJ2-4, with TRBD2 as a possible D gene (6 bases). Trimming took off 5 bases at V and 2 bases at J, with 13 bases between the two ends. The CDR3 runs to 15 residues. Germline V CDR1 and CDR2: MNHEY, SMNVEV (reference sequence).

Turning to this clonotype: The germline gene is not matched at one end of the junction; a read error may be the cause. V is TRBV20-1 and J is TRBJ1-4; 10 positions agree with TRBD1. Germline V CDR1 and CDR2: DFQATT, SNEGSKA (reference sequence). CDR3 size: 14 residues. This CDR3 reads CSGRQGAANEKLFF. The CDR3 DNA reads as TGCAGTGGTAGACAGGGGGCGGCTAATGAAAAACTGTTTTTT.

This clonotype was counted between two and nine times. Written as DNA, the CDR3 is TGCAGTGCTATCCCCCGGGTTGAAGGGGTAACAGATACGCAGTATTTT. Protein: CSAIPRVEGVTDTQYF. V and J are TRBV20-1 and TRBJ2-3; a weak D match, TRBD1 (5 bases). The CDR3 runs 16 residues. Germline V CDR1 and CDR2: DFQATT, SNEGSKA (reference sequence). V lost 4 bases to trimming and J lost 3 bases, with 20 bases between them.

The V gene is TRBV6-2 or TRBV6-3, the J gene TRBJ2-7; D may be TRBD2 (6 bases). The germline V and J ends were trimmed by 5 bases and 7 bases, with 21 bases remaining between them. CDR1 and CDR2 (germline): MNHEY, SVGEGT. CDR3 length: 15 residues. The DNA of the CDR3 is TGTGCCAGCAGTCCCCGCGGACTACCGTCGAATGAGCAGTACTTC. Translation: CASSPRGLPSNEQYF.

Comments on this clonotype: A read error may explain this, as a much larger clone is one base away. The gene calls are TRBV4-2 and TRBJ1-2; TRBD1 matches 7 bases. The CDR3 is 18 residues long. The germline V gene encodes CDR1 LGHNA and CDR2 YNFKEQ. V dropped 0 bases and J dropped 0; count of bases not matched to a gene: 10. CDR3 DNA sequence: TGTGCCAGCAGCCAAGATCGGGACAGCATCACGGCTAACTATGGCTACACCTTC. This translates into CASSQDRDSITANYGYTF.

The chain combines TRBV11-2 with TRBJ2-1; D not resolved. Germline values: CDR1 SGHAT, CDR2 FQNNGV. Trimming left V 3 bases short and J 10 bases short, with 7 bases between. There are 11 residues in the CDR3. The CDR3 region is CASSFQYEQFF. CDR3 bases: TGTGCCAGCAGCTTTCAATACGAGCAGTTCTTC.

The chain carries TRBV6-5 and TRBJ2-7, with 11 bases lining up with TRBD2. Germline assignment: CDR1 MNHEY and CDR2 SVGAGI. CDR3 length: 16 amino acids. V dropped 4 bases and J dropped 2; count of bases not matched to a gene: 7. CDR3 nucleotides: TGTGCCAGCAGTTCTCCCGGGACTAGCGGCACCTACGAGCAGTACTTC. Translation: CASSSPGTSGTYEQYF.

This clonotype was observed at least ten times. This chain connects TRBV7-3 to TRBJ2-7; perhaps TRBD1 as D (5 bases). CDR1 SGHTA and CDR2 FQGTGA come from the germline V gene. This CDR3 has 14 amino acids. V lost 5 bases and J lost 6, with 17 bases in between. CDR3 sequence (DNA): TGTGCCAGCAGCCCCGAAGGGGCCTCCCTCGAGCAGTACTTC. It encodes CASSPEGASLEQYF.

This clonotype was counted a few times. The V call is TRBV12-3 or TRBV12-4, the J call TRBJ1-1; no reliable D call. The CDR3 has 14 amino acids. V was pared by 6 bases and J by 1 base, with 12 bases between. This CDR3 is CASRGGVANTEAFF. In DNA, the CDR3 is TGTGCCAGCAGGGGTGGTGTTGCGAACACTGAAGCTTTCTTT.

This clonotype was seen only a few times. The gene calls are TRBV14 and TRBJ2-5, with D perhaps TRBD1 (5 bases). Germline V gene data show CDR1 as SGHDN and CDR2 as FVKESK. With 0 bases removed from V and 5 bases from J, the gap between germline ends came to 10 bases. The CDR3 length is 14 residues. In DNA, the CDR3 is TGTGCCAGCAGCCAAGATCTACAGGCGGAGACCCAGTACTTC. Its translation is CASSQDLQAETQYF.

Only one count was recorded for this clonotype. The rearrangement uses TRBV20-1 and TRBJ1-5, with D maybe TRBD1 (5 bases). The V end was cut by 2 bases, the J end by 1 base, with 9 bases between. This CDR3 contains 14 residues. CDR1 DFQATT and CDR2 SNEGSKA come from the germline V gene (reference sequence). CDR3 region: CSARRGISNQPQHF. CDR3 in DNA: TGCAGTGCTAGAAGGGGTATAAGCAATCAGCCCCAGCATTTT.

This chain connects TRBV7-2 to TRBJ1-2; possibly TRBD1 for D (6 bases). Looked up from germline, CDR1 is SGHTA and CDR2 is FQGNSA. This CDR3 comprises 13 residues. V was shortened by 6 bases and J by 7 bases, with 15 bases between the two germline ends. CDR3: CASRQQGYSGYTF. CDR3 DNA: TGTGCCAGCAGACAACAGGGTTACAGTGGCTACACCTTC.

This clonotype was seen repeatedly, ten times or more. The chain couples TRBV3-1 to TRBJ1-2; maybe TRBD1 (5 bases). The CDR3 totals 12 residues. Germline V gives CDR1 LGHDT, CDR2 YNNKEL (reference sequence). Deletions cut 6 bases from V and 5 bases from J, with 10 bases between. The CDR3 DNA is TGTGCCAGCAGTCCAGGGTTGTATGGCTACACCTTC. It encodes CASSPGLYGYTF.

This clonotype was observed a few times. The CDR3 DNA is TGTGCCAGCAGCCCCCAACGCCCCGGACAGGGGGCGGAAGGCTACACCTTC. It translates to CASSPQRPGQGAEGYTF. V is TRBV7-9 and J is TRBJ1-2; 11 bases line up with TRBD1. The CDR3 contains 17 residues. J lost 8 bases, V lost 5 bases, and 16 bases had no gene match. Germline assignment: CDR1 SEHNR and CDR2 FQNEAQ (reference sequence).